This TCR beta chain was recovered during a study of blood T cells in healthy people across ages. The sample, about 9.7 milliliters of peripheral blood, was drawn from each donor. Whole-study results and caveats: What prevented conclusive comparison of naive and antigen-experienced cells was that PBMCs were unsorted.

The CDR3 consists of 13 residues. V dropped 4 bases and J dropped 6 bases, with 10 bases sitting between them. Germline-derived CDR1 and CDR2 are LGHDT and YNNKEL (reference sequence). A second roughly 6 to 11 cycle PCR used barcoded and J-beta primers. TCRdb processed the 5' RACE reads anew with MiXCR; each CDR3 protein has one entry. The sample holds 500,000 to 550,000 distinct CDR3 sequences, around 24% seen once. This clonotype was picked up a small number of times. Its antigen is not known. The same sample was also studied in work on T cells of mothers and their children. That work states: With unrelated pairs as the comparison, related mother-child pairs had a slightly higher overlap that was not significant.

Sequenced input: blood. This sequence originates from a boy between 5 and 17 years old in good health. The rearrangement joins TRBV3-1 to TRBJ2-1; D ambiguous. The DNA of the CDR3 is TGTGCCAGCAGCCCCTTTACCCCCAATGAGCAGTTCTTC. Its translation is CASSPFTPNEQFF.